Included here is one TCR beta chain sequence, with context. Antigen unknown. The data were obtained in a study of cytomegalovirus exposure and HLA in healthy donors. Across the whole study: Some 180 million T cells yielded fewer than 120 million unique TCR beta sequences in earlier analysis. Overall study findings and caveats: Later analysis identified a missense DCLRE1C variant that was linked to TCR beta V- and J-gene trimming. There were reportedly fewer N-insertions in an Asian-associated ancestry cluster than the approximately 600-donor mean, in a later analysis. Most TCR sequences proved rare, with some public TCRs found in many donors.

In germline, CDR1 is SEHNR, CDR2 FQNEAQ (reference sequence). V gave up 5 bases and J gave up 1 base; unmatched junction bases: 5. This CDR3 comprises 15 residues. PCR involved 60 Vbeta and 13 Jbeta primers. Data came from immunoSEQ multiplex PCR; TCRdb stores just in-frame clones and leaves some out. This table has about 300,000 clones, about nine tenths appearing once. Sequencing used PBMCs. This receptor was identified in a man in his forties or fifties in good health and CMV-seropositive. The rearrangement joins TRBV7-9 to TRBJ2-5, with 9 positions matching TRBD1. The CDR3, as DNA: TGTGCCAGCAGCACCAACAGGGGGCCCCAAGAGACCCAGTACTTC. Translating gives CASSTNRGPQETQYF.